The T cell receptor (beta chain) described here comes from a study of shared clonotypes between healthy human individuals. General study points: Relative to clonotypes present in all four donors, those not shared had lower generation probabilities.

CD8 cells classed as naive were CD45RO-negative and positively selected for CCR7, excluding terminally differentiated effector memory CD45RA+ cells. Worth noting for this clone: Its target is unknown.

The assay was run at deep level. Repertoires were generated with immunoSEQ multiplex PCR, while TCRdb's copy carries only in-frame clones and drops some. The profile covers millions of clones, with about 95% appearing a single time and around 1.1% taken by the ten largest. Germline V gives CDR1 MNHEY, CDR2 SVGAGI. V shed 8 bases, J shed 5 bases, and the junction held 4 bases outside the gene matches. The CDR3 loop spans 12 amino acids. This sequence originates from a man younger than 35 in good health. The chain links TRBV6-5 to TRBJ1-2; 8 positions agree with TRBD1. Material for sequencing was naive CD8+ T cells sorted from blood. CDR3 region: CASFTGGYGYTF. DNA for the CDR3: TGTGCCAGCTTTACAGGGGGGTATGGCTACACCTTC.